This TCR beta chain was identified during a study of prognosis after radiotherapy for stage I lung cancer. In this sample, this clonotype turned up many times. Antigen unknown. Unmatched junction bases numbered 10, after V lost 8 bases and J lost 5 bases. The CDR3 sequence is 15 residues long. Germline loops: CDR1 SNHLY, CDR2 FYNNEI. Points from the study as a whole: Reportedly, patients with and without metastases differed in TRBV and TRBJ gene usage.

Two rounds of multiplex PCR amplified TCR beta CDR3 from genomic DNA. Primers were specific to each TRBV and TRBJ gene in first-round PCR. MiXCR, run by TCRdb on the multiplex PCR reads, gives a single entry per CDR3 protein. The sample lists about 31,000 distinct CDR3 sequences, about 29% occurring once. Sequencing used PBMCs, obtained before or after stereotactic body radiation therapy (not recorded which). The origin of this receptor is a donor aged 50 or older with non-small cell lung cancer. The J gene is TRBJ2-7, the V gene TRBV2; 12 nucleotides line up with TRBD1. The CDR3 bases are TGTGCCAGCTTTTTACCGGGACAGGGGGCGGACGAGCAGTACTTC. This sequence encodes CASFLPGQGADEQYF.